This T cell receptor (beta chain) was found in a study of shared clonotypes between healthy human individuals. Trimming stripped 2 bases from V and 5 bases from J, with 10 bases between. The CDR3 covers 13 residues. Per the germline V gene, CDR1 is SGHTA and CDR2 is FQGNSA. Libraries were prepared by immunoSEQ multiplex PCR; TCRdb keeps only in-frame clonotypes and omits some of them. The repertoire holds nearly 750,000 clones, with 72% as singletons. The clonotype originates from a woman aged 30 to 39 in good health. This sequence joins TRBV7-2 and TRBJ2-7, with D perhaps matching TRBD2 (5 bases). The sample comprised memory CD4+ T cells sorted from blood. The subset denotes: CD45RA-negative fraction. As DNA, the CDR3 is TGTGCCAGCAGCTTATTTGCGGGCGACGAGCAGTACTTC. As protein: CASSLFAGDEQYF.